A single sample gave rise to the 26 T cell receptor beta chains below, sequenced in a study of T cell responses to AZD1222 COVID-19 vaccine. Repertoires were generated with immunoSEQ multiplex PCR, while TCRdb's copy carries only in-frame clones and drops some. The sample holds about 80,000 clones; around 87% are singletons and the top ten take under 25%. The sequences come from peripheral blood, collected on day 0 of AZD1222 vaccination. The receptors stem from an adult in good health.

This chain joins TRBV7-8 and TRBJ2-5; TRBD2 might be the D (5 bases). Germline-derived CDR1 and CDR2 are SGHVS and FQNEAQ. V was pared by 1 base and J by 10 bases, with 22 bases between. The CDR3 has 16 amino acids. CDR3 DNA: TGTGCCAGCAGCTTAGGGGGAAGAGGGAACAAGAGGAACCAGTACTTC. Translated, it gives CASSLGGRGNKRNQYF.

The V call is TRBV5-1, the J call TRBJ1-1; 7 nucleotides line up with TRBD1. The CDR3 sequence is 13 residues long. V shed 5 bases, J shed 3 bases, and the junction held 4 bases outside the gene matches. The V gene's germline CDR1 is SGHRS and CDR2 YFSETQ. The CDR3 region is CASSSQGDTEAFF. CDR3 DNA: TGCGCCAGCAGTTCTCAGGGGGACACTGAAGCTTTCTTT.

The rearrangement uses TRBV19 and TRBJ2-3; D unclear. CDR3 size: 15 residues. Germline V gene lookup returns CDR1 LNHDA and CDR2 SQIVND (reference sequence). The V end was cut by 5 bases, the J end by 2 bases, with 14 bases between. The CDR3 DNA reads TGTGCCAGTAGTTCGGTAGGAATAGTCACAGATACGCAGTATTTT. Translation: CASSSVGIVTDTQYF.

V gene TRBV2 combines with J gene TRBJ1-4; D is ambiguous. Germline V gives CDR1 SNHLY, CDR2 FYNNEI. Trimming pared 2 bases from V and 5 bases from J, leaving 12 bases between. There are 15 residues in the CDR3. CDR3 sequence (DNA): TGTGCCAGCAGTGAATGGGAAGCTCAGAATGAAAAACTGTTTTTT. Protein sequence: CASSEWEAQNEKLFF.

CDR3 residues: CASSPGLADYEQYF. The CDR3 coding sequence is TGTGCCAGCAGTCCGGGACTAGCGGATTACGAGCAGTACTTC. The V and J genes are TRBV6-2 or TRBV6-3 and TRBJ2-7; 11 bases align to TRBD2. The germline gives CDR1 MNHEY, CDR2 SVGEGT. With V trimmed by 5 bases and J by 4 bases, 4 bases remained unmatched. The CDR3 is made up of 14 amino acids.

The rearrangement uses TRBV7-8 and TRBJ2-5, with 7 nucleotides matching TRBD2. Germline trimming cut 7 bases from V and 2 bases from J; bases unmatched to any gene: 7. CDR1 and CDR2 (germline): SGHVS, FQNEAQ. The CDR3 is made up of 14 amino acids. The CDR3 reads CASTRELLQETQYF. The CDR3 nucleotides are TGTGCCAGCACGCGGGAGCTGTTACAAGAGACCCAGTACTTC.

The chain has TRBV5-6 and TRBJ1-6; 7 bases agree with TRBD1. The V gene's germline CDR1 is SGHDT and CDR2 YYEEEE. The CDR3 covers 16 residues. V lost 1 base to trimming and J lost 7 bases; unmatched junction nucleotides: 8. DNA for the CDR3: TGTGCCAGCAGCTTGTTGGGACAGACGTTGAATTCACCCCTCCACTTT. Protein: CASSLLGQTLNSPLHF. The variable domain in full, with the rest retrieved from reference TRBV5-6 and TRBJ1-6, is DAGVTQSPTHLIKTRGQQVTLRCSPKSGHDTVSWYQQALGQGPQFIFQYYEEEERQRGNFPDRFSGHQFPNYSSELNVNALLLGDSALYLCASSLLGQTLNSPLHFGNGTRLTVT.

The chain uses TRBV5-1 and TRBJ2-7, with D perhaps matching TRBD2 (6 bases). The germline gives CDR1 SGHRS, CDR2 YFSETQ. The CDR3 has 15 residues. The V and J ends lost 4 bases and 0 bases respectively, with 14 bases between them. CDR3 region: CASSGGLGNSYEQYF. The CDR3 DNA is TGCGCCAGCAGCGGGGGACTGGGTAACTCCTACGAGCAGTACTTC. The full variable domain, with the rest looked up from reference TRBV5-1 and TRBJ2-7, is KAGVTQTPRYLIKTRGQQVTLSCSPISGHRSVSWYQQTPGQGLQFLFEYFSETQRNKGNFPGRFSGRQFSNSRSEMNVSTLELGDSALYLCASSGGLGNSYEQYFGPGTRLTVT.

The chain combines TRBV19 with TRBJ1-5; D unresolved. Trimming took off 9 bases at V and 5 bases at J, with 11 bases between the two ends. The CDR3 length is 12 residues. Germline V gene sequence: CDR1 LNHDA, CDR2 SQIVND (reference sequence). The CDR3 reads CASGDGYQPQHF. The CDR3 nucleotides are TGTGCCAGCGGCGACGGTTATCAGCCCCAGCATTTT.

The V call is TRBV4-1, the J call TRBJ1-6, with D unclear. CDR3 length: 13 residues. Germline lookup yields CDR1 MGHRA and CDR2 YSYEKL. V lost 1 base and J 8 bases, leaving 6 bases between the germline ends. This CDR3 reads CASSQGHDSPLHF. For the CDR3, the DNA is TGCGCCAGCAGCCAAGGCCACGATTCACCCCTCCACTTT.

This clone was counted once. This chain joins TRBV18 and TRBJ2-5, with 7 positions matching TRBD2. This CDR3 is built from 16 residues. CDR1 and CDR2 (germline): KGHSH, LQKENI. With V trimmed by 3 bases and J by 2 bases, 9 bases remained unmatched. The DNA of the CDR3 is TGTGCCAGCTCACCTTTAAGGCTAGCGGAACAAGAGACCCAGTACTTC. This sequence encodes CASSPLRLAEQETQYF.

The V and J genes are TRBV5-1 and TRBJ2-7; 16 bases match TRBD2. Germline lookup yields CDR1 SGHRS and CDR2 YFSETQ. V dropped 4 bases and J dropped 3; count of bases not matched to a gene: 4. The CDR3 contains 16 residues. The CDR3 DNA is TGCGCCAGCAGCAAGGGACTAGCGGGAGGGGGCTACGAGCAGTACTTC. Amino acids: CASSKGLAGGGYEQYF.

V is TRBV19 and J is TRBJ2-4; 7 nucleotides line up with TRBD2. The ends lost 5 bases at V and 6 bases at J; junction bases unmatched: 4. Germline assignment: CDR1 LNHDA and CDR2 SQIVND (reference sequence). This CDR3 spans 13 amino acids. The CDR3, as DNA: TGTGCCAGTAGTCGCGGGGGAGGAAACATTCAGTACTTC. Residues: CASSRGGGNIQYF.

The J gene is TRBJ1-1, the V gene TRBV25-1; no reliable D call. This CDR3 is 12 amino acids long. Germline assignment: CDR1 MGHDK and CDR2 SYGVNS. The ends were cut back, 7 bases at V and 11 bases at J, with 17 bases in the middle. The CDR3: CASKDTDLRAFF. CDR3 bases: TGTGCCAGCAAAGATACGGATCTAAGGGCTTTCTTT.

This chain joins TRBV5-1 and TRBJ1-4; TRBD1 matches at 7 bases. CDR3 size: 16 residues. Germline CDR1 reads SGHRS; CDR2 reads YFSETQ. The ends lost 4 bases at V and 7 bases at J; junction bases unmatched: 13. In DNA form, the CDR3 reads TGCGCCAGCAGCCTGGAAGGGGGCTTATTCGGTGAAAAACTGTTTTTT. It codes for CASSLEGGLFGEKLFF.

The genes are TRBV5-4 and TRBJ2-3, with 12 bases aligning to TRBD2. The J segment lost 2 bases and the V segment lost 6 bases, leaving 7 bases of the junction unmatched. Germline CDR1 and CDR2: SGHNT and YYREEE (reference sequence). The CDR3 sequence is 16 residues long. This CDR3 is CASNYGTSGFTDTQYF. In DNA form, the CDR3 reads TGTGCCAGCAACTACGGGACTAGCGGGTTCACAGATACGCAGTATTTT.

The chain couples TRBV15 to TRBJ2-1; D possibly corresponds to TRBD1 (6 bases). Germline values: CDR1 LNHNV, CDR2 YYDKDF (reference sequence). The CDR3 is 16 residues long. V lost 0 bases and J 0 bases, leaving 9 bases between the germline ends. As DNA, the CDR3 is TGTGCCACCAGCAGAGATAGGGGGAGCTCCTACAATGAGCAGTTCTTC. Translation gives CATSRDRGSSYNEQFF.

The chain carries TRBV28 and TRBJ2-3; 9 bases align to TRBD1. There are 16 residues in the CDR3. Per germline, CDR1 MDHEN and CDR2 SYDVKM. Losses at the gene ends were 7 bases for V and 4 bases for J; bases not matched to a gene: 12. The CDR3 loop is CASTKIPGQGPDTQYF. DNA for the CDR3: TGTGCCAGCACCAAAATTCCGGGACAGGGCCCAGATACGCAGTATTTT.

A single count supports this clone. The chain combines TRBV18 with TRBJ2-3, with a tentative D call TRBD1 (6 bases). The CDR3 contains 14 residues. Deletions cut 0 bases from V and 5 bases from J, with 9 bases between. Germline values: CDR1 KGHSH, CDR2 LQKENI. The CDR3, as DNA: TGTGCCAGCTCACCACCGGAACAGGGAGATACGCAGTATTTT. It is translated as CASSPPEQGDTQYF.

The chain uses TRBV2 and TRBJ2-5; 7 bases align to TRBD1. Unmatched junction bases numbered 5, after V lost 6 bases and J lost 1 base. The CDR3 runs 14 residues. Germline CDR1 and CDR2: SNHLY and FYNNEI. CDR3 loop: CASREDRTQETQYF. The CDR3 nucleotides are TGTGCCAGCAGGGAGGACAGGACCCAAGAGACCCAGTACTTC.

V usage is TRBV5-1 and J usage is TRBJ2-1, with D possibly TRBD1 on 6 matching bases. V was pared by 5 bases and J by 8 bases, with 14 bases between. The CDR3 length is 13 residues. Germline-derived CDR1 and CDR2 are SGHRS and YFSETQ. The DNA for the CDR3 is TGCGCCAGCAGGGTATCCAGGGGTGATGAGCAGTTCTTC. It encodes CASRVSRGDEQFF.

This sequence joins TRBV5-1 and TRBJ1-1; 8 bases match TRBD1. Losses at the gene ends were 1 base for V and 5 bases for J; bases not matched to a gene: 10. CDR1 SGHRS and CDR2 YFSETQ come from the germline V gene. There are 16 residues in the CDR3. Written as DNA, the CDR3 is TGCGCCAGCAGCTTGTACTCGGGGACAGGACAAACTGAAGCTTTCTTT. It translates to CASSLYSGTGQTEAFF.

CDR3 in DNA: TGCGCCAGCAGCTTGGGACAGGGGGTTGTCGATGAGCAGTTCTTC. This codes for CASSLGQGVVDEQFF. The chain carries TRBV5-1 and TRBJ2-1, with TRBD1 identical over 9 bases. Germline CDR1 and CDR2: SGHRS and YFSETQ. J was trimmed by 8 bases and V by 0 bases; bases with no gene match: 6. The CDR3 runs to 15 residues.

The chain couples TRBV19 to TRBJ2-5, with TRBD1 identical over 9 bases. The CDR3 loop spans 14 amino acids. Trimming at V came to 3 bases and at J to 2 bases, leaving 1 base not matched to a gene. Germline V gene data show CDR1 as LNHDA and CDR2 as SQIVND (reference sequence). CDR3 sequence: CASSIDRGQETQYF. CDR3 nucleotide sequence: TGTGCCAGTAGTATCGACAGGGGGCAAGAGACCCAGTACTTC.

This sequence joins TRBV2 and TRBJ2-7; D call uncertain. The V end was cut by 10 bases, the J end by 3 bases, with 10 bases between. The germline gives CDR1 SNHLY, CDR2 FYNNEI. The CDR3 loop spans 11 amino acids. Here the CDR3 reads CAINVDYEQYF. Here the CDR3 DNA reads TGTGCCATCAACGTCGACTACGAGCAGTACTTC. The full variable domain, with the rest looked up from reference TRBV2 and TRBJ2-7, is EPEVTQTPSHQVTQMGQEVILRCVPISNHLYFYWYRQILGQKVEFLVSFYNNEISEKSEIFDDQFSVERPDGSNFTLKIRSTKLEDSAMYFCAINVDYEQYFGPGTRLTVT.

This CDR3 reads CASKNPGTGTNTGELFF. The CDR3 coding sequence is TGCGCCAGCAAGAACCCCGGGACAGGGACCAACACCGGGGAGCTGTTTTTT. V gene TRBV10-2 combines with J gene TRBJ2-2; TRBD1 agrees at 9 bases. CDR1 WSHSY and CDR2 SAAADI come from the germline V gene. The CDR3 is 17 residues long. The V segment lost 7 bases and the J segment 2 bases; nucleotides outside the gene matches: 11.